This T cell receptor (beta chain) was identified in a study of pediatric ulcerative colitis. The CDR3 runs to 13 residues. Trimming shortened V by 1 base and J by 6 bases, and 8 bases separated the two germline ends. Germline CDR1 SGHTA, CDR2 FQGNSA. Rectal tissue came from one to two pinch biopsies taken at colonoscopy. Data came from immunoSEQ multiplex PCR; TCRdb stores just in-frame clones and leaves some out. Among tens of thousands of clones listed, about 79% were seen once. The receptor was derived from a girl aged 10 to 17 with moderate ulcerative colitis. Sequenced input: gut tissue. V gene TRBV7-2 combines with J gene TRBJ2-3; the D is unclear. DNA of the CDR3: TGTGCCAGCAGCTTAGTAGGGATGGATACGCAGTATTTT. It encodes CASSLVGMDTQYF. Drawing the rest from reference TRBV7-2 and TRBJ2-3, the complete variable domain is GAGVSQSPSNKVTEKGKDVELRCDPISGHTALYWYRQSLGQGLEFLIYFQGNSAPDKSGLPSDRFSAERTGGSVSTLTIQRTQQEDSAVYLCASSLVGMDTQYFGPGTRLTVL.